The sequence of this T cell receptor beta chain was determined in a study of OX40 agonist ivuxolimab in advanced cancers. With regard to the full study: The costimulatory receptor OX40 (CD134) was targeted by ivuxolimab, a fully human IgG2 agonistic monoclonal antibody. Intravenous ivuxolimab was administered to patients every 2 weeks at six dose levels: 0.01, 0.1, 0.3, 1.5, 3 and 10 mg/kg. Three dose-escalation patients achieved partial responses, one with hepatocellular carcinoma and two with cutaneous melanoma. Prior anti-PD-1, anti-PD-L1 or anti-CTLA-4 therapy was permitted, and about 40% of dose-escalation patients had received checkpoint inhibitors. The paper reports the monotherapy dose-escalation portion (N ≈ 52 patients) of the phase I ivuxolimab trial. Of the approximately 53 patients in dose escalation, about 20 had hepatocellular carcinoma, some 15 had melanoma, 9 had renal cell carcinoma and 9 had head and neck cancer. In the dose-escalation cohort, 70% to 85% of patients were male, and the mean age was roughly 56 years with a range of roughly 23 to 79. Peripheral TCRbeta sequencing was intended to test whether TCR sequence diversity was altered and clonal T-cell expansion was caused by ivuxolimab. Summary of the overall study and its limitations: In the 0.1-3.0 mg/kg groups, partial responders were among the patients with the lowest normalized peripheral clonal expansion, particularly in CD8+ T cells. Low levels of normalized T-cell clonal expansion were also seen in some patients who did not respond. Clonal expansion of both CD4+ and CD8+ blood T cells was observed from baseline to week 6 at doses 0.1 to 3.0 mg/kg. After ivuxolimab, CD8+ T cells had more expanded clones than CD4+ T cells on average. Which antigens the clonally expanded peripheral T cells were specific for was not determined.

The trial excluded patients who had a history of autoimmune disease or who were on systemic immunosuppression. In every dose cohort, peripheral blood was drawn for TCR sequencing at baseline, cycle 4 day 1, and cycle 7 day 1. The samples were taken from a phase I, first-in-human, multicenter, open-label dose-escalation trial of ivuxolimab. Adults with locally advanced or metastatic head and neck squamous cell, hepatocellular, melanoma or renal cell carcinoma were enrolled in the trial. Before TCR sequencing, CD4+ and CD8+ T cells were separately sorted from peripheral blood. After removal of 4 bases from V and 6 bases from J, the junction retains 10 bases not matched to a gene. Via the germline V gene, CDR1 is SGHDT and CDR2 YYEEEE. Spanning cysteine to phenylalanine, the CDR3 consists of 14 amino acids. The retained sequence is limited to the CDR3, 42 bases, with the frame set at the first base.

Notes on this clone: Its antigen has not been determined. Per-base qualities were not stored, and no clone one base away is much larger.

To sequence the TCRbeta CDR3 region, genomic DNA was isolated from the sorted cells. The immunoSEQ Assay was used for sequencing of TCRbeta CDR3 regions. TCRdb carries this immuneACCESS record with in-frame sequences only. Its versions omit some clonotypes, under half of them owing to an unresolved V gene in the studies checked, with the rest unexplained. The sample records around 13,000 clones, roughly 69% of which are singletons. Of the sample, around a quarter falls within the top ten clones. This clonotype was obtained from an adult with an advanced solid tumor such as melanoma, head and neck, liver or kidney cancer. The source was CD4+ or CD8+ T cells sorted from blood, collected in a trial of the OX40 agonist ivuxolimab. The V gene is TRBV5-6 and the J gene is TRBJ2-7; 7 central bases correspond to TRBD1. CDR3 protein: CASSPGTAAIEQYF. The DNA reads as follows: TGTGCCAGCAGCCCAGGGACAGCAGCCATCGAGCAGTACTTC.